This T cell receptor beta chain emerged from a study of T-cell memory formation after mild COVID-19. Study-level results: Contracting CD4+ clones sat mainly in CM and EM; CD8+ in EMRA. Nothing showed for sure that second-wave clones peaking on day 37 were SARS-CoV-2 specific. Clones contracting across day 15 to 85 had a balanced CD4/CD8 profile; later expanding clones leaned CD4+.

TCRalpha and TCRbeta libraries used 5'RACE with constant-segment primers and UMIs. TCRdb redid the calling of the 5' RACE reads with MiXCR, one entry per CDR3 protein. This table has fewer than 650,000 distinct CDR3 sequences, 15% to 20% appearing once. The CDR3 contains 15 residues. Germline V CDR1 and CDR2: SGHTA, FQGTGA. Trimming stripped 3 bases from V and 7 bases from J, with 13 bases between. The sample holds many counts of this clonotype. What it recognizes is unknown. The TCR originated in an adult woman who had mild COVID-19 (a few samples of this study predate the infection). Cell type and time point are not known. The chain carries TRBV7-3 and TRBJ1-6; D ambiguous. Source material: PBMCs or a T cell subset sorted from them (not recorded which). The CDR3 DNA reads TGTGCCAGCAGCTTGTTGGGAGCTTCCAATTCACCCCTCCACTTT. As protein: CASSLLGASNSPLHF. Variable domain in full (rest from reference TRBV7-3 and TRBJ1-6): GAGVSQTPSNKVTEKGKYVELRCDPISGHTALYWYRQSLGQGPEFLIYFQGTGAADDSGLPNDRFFAVRPEGSVSTLKIQRTERGDSAVYLCASSLLGASNSPLHFGNGTRLTVT.